What follows are 26 T cell receptor beta chains derived from one specimen sequenced in a study of T cells in localized non-small cell lung cancer. Sequencing used immunoSEQ multiplex PCR; TCRdb keeps in-frame clones, though not all of them. The sample yields roughly 2,000 clones, approximately 29% seen once. Sequenced here: normal lung tissue next to the tumor, sampled before any cancer treatment. These receptors originate from a woman between 35 and 70 years old with stage II squamous cell lung carcinoma.

The gene calls are TRBV6-8 and TRBJ2-1; TRBD2 aligns across 8 bases. This CDR3 has 14 residues. Losses at the gene ends were 5 bases for V and 0 bases for J; bases not matched to a gene: 0. Germline V gene data show CDR1 as MNHGY and CDR2 as SAAAGT. CDR3 region: CASSRGGSYNEQFF. The CDR3 DNA reads as TGTGCCAGCAGTCGGGGGGGCTCCTACAATGAGCAGTTCTTC.

V gene TRBV19 combines with J gene TRBJ2-7; D could derive from TRBD1 or TRBD2 (5 bases each). The germline CDR1 and CDR2 sequences are LNHDA and SQIVND (reference sequence). Trimming shortened V by 5 bases and J by 6 bases, and 14 bases separated the two germline ends. The CDR3 has 13 amino acids. The DNA of the CDR3 is TGTGCCAGTAGTTTCGGGACCCGGAGCGAGCAGTACTTC. As protein: CASSFGTRSEQYF.

The genes are TRBV28 and TRBJ2-7; 9 positions agree with TRBD1. CDR1 and CDR2 (germline): MDHEN, SYDVKM. V shed 4 bases and J 1 base; nucleotides not matched to a gene: 8. The CDR3 consists of 16 residues. The CDR3 DNA reads as TGTGCCAGCAGTTCTTACAGGGGGCATTCGTCCTACGAGCAGTACTTC. Translation gives CASSSYRGHSSYEQYF.

The rearrangement links TRBV25-1 to TRBJ1-4; 9 nucleotides agree with TRBD1. The CDR3 length is 17 residues. The ends lost 1 base at V and 11 bases at J; junction bases unmatched: 14. Germline CDR1 is MGHDK and CDR2 is SYGVNS. The CDR3 sequence: CASSESKWTGDGLKLFF. CDR3 coding DNA: TGTGCCAGCAGTGAATCGAAATGGACAGGGGATGGACTGAAACTGTTTTTT.

This chain joins TRBV28 and TRBJ1-3; 9 bases fit TRBD1. Germline assignment: CDR1 MDHEN and CDR2 SYDVKM. This CDR3 is built from 13 residues. V shed 10 bases and J 4 bases; nucleotides not matched to a gene: 5. The CDR3 DNA follows: TGTGCCACAACAGGGGGCGACGGAAACACCATATATTTT. It is translated as CATTGGDGNTIYF.

By share, this clone ranks as large. This sequence joins TRBV6-8 and TRBJ2-7; TRBD1 might be the D (6 bases). From germline, CDR1 is MNHGY and CDR2 SAAAGT. Trimming left V 1 base short and J 6 bases short, with 16 bases between. This CDR3 region has 15 residues. In DNA, the CDR3 is TGTGCCAGCAGTTACTTGGGGACATTGGGGATCGAGCAGTACTTC. Amino acids: CASSYLGTLGIEQYF.

The J gene is TRBJ1-6, the V gene TRBV30; 8 bases fit TRBD1. Germline assignment: CDR1 GTSNPN and CDR2 SVGIG (reference sequence). V lost 0 bases, J lost 6 bases, and 7 bases stayed unmatched. The CDR3 covers 16 residues. This CDR3 reads CAWSVGWTGSNSPLHF. Here the CDR3 DNA reads TGTGCCTGGAGTGTAGGCTGGACAGGGAGTAATTCACCCCTCCACTTT. The variable domain in full, with the rest retrieved from reference TRBV30 and TRBJ1-6, is SQTIHQWPATLVQPVGSPLSLECTVEGTSNPNLYWYRQAAGRGLQLLFYSVGIGQISSEVPQNLSASRPQDRQFILSSKKLLLSDSGFYLCAWSVGWTGSNSPLHFGNGTRLTVT.

The genes are TRBV11-3 and TRBJ1-1; tentatively, D is TRBD1 (5 bases). The germline gives CDR1 SGHNT, CDR2 YENEEA. The ends were cut back, 5 bases at V and 1 base at J, with 14 bases in the middle. The CDR3 runs to 15 residues. The CDR3 is CASSPRGAGNTEAFF. CDR3 coding DNA: TGTGCCAGCAGCCCGAGGGGCGCAGGGAACACTGAAGCTTTCTTT.

This clone was observed a handful of times. The chain is built from TRBV9 and TRBJ2-1; the D gene is possibly TRBD2 (6 bases). V was trimmed by 5 bases and J by 6 bases, leaving 21 bases between them. Germline CDR1 and CDR2: SGDLS and YYNGEE. CDR3 length: 16 amino acids. CDR3 amino acids: CASSSSSDRAGNEQFF. CDR3 coding DNA: TGTGCCAGCAGTTCGTCTAGCGATCGGGCTGGCAATGAGCAGTTCTTC.

The CDR3 bases are TGCGCCAGCAGCCCTGGGACTACCCCTTCCTACAATGAGCAGTTCTTC. It is translated as CASSPGTTPSYNEQFF. The chain is built from TRBV5-1 and TRBJ2-1; 7 bases agree with TRBD2. Germline CDR1 and CDR2: SGHRS and YFSETQ. The junction had 8 bases not matched to a gene; V was cut back by 4 bases and J by 1 base. The CDR3 length is 16 residues. Filled out from reference TRBV5-1 and TRBJ2-1, the complete variable domain reads KAGVTQTPRYLIKTRGQQVTLSCSPISGHRSVSWYQQTPGQGLQFLFEYFSETQRNKGNFPGRFSGRQFSNSRSEMNVSTLELGDSALYLCASSPGTTPSYNEQFFGPGTRLTVL.

By share, this clone counts as large. At one boundary the junction diverges from the germline segment, which might be a read error. The genes are TRBV6-8 and TRBJ1-1; the D gene is possibly TRBD1 (5 bases). Germline V lookup: CDR1 MNHGY, CDR2 SAAAGT. This CDR3 is 12 amino acids long. The CDR3 sequence is CAISGGGGSPFF. CDR3 coding DNA: TGTGCCATCAGTGGGGGTGGTGGTTCTCCTTTCTTT.

This clone was detected a few times. This chain connects TRBV6-7 to TRBJ2-7; TRBD1 agrees at 7 bases. TRBV6-7 is identified as an open reading frame with a role that is uncertain. Trimming cost V 5 bases and J 5 bases; bases outside gene matches: 9. The CDR3 loop spans 14 amino acids. CDR3 amino acids: CASSARDSPNEQYF. The CDR3 coding sequence is TGTGCCAGCAGTGCCCGGGACAGCCCGAACGAGCAGTACTTC.

The V and J genes are TRBV6-8 and TRBJ2-7; D gene uncertain. The germline V gene encodes CDR1 MNHGY and CDR2 SAAAGT. V lost 8 bases to trimming and J lost 2 bases, with 16 bases between them. This CDR3 comprises 14 residues. The CDR3 bases are TGTGCCAGCCACCCCGGGCCAGAAACCTACGAGCAGTACTTC. Translation: CASHPGPETYEQYF.

CDR3 region: CASSITGSTDTQYF. The CDR3 DNA sequence: TGTGCCAGTAGTATTACAGGTAGCACAGATACGCAGTATTTT. The rearrangement links TRBV19 to TRBJ2-3; tentative D call: TRBD1 (5 bases). The CDR3 is 14 residues long. V was cut by 3 bases and J by 0 bases, with 7 bases left in between. Germline V lookup: CDR1 LNHDA, CDR2 SQIVND (reference sequence).

This clone was seen a handful of times. The genes are TRBV29-1 and TRBJ1-3; D remains unclear. CDR3 length: 14 residues. Trimming left V 6 bases short and J 0 bases short, with 12 bases between. Germline CDR1 and CDR2: SQVTM and ANQGSEA. The CDR3 is CSVLPTDSGNTIYF. The CDR3 nucleotides are TGCAGCGTCCTCCCGACTGACTCTGGAAACACCATATATTTT.

In DNA, the CDR3 is TGTGCCAGTAGTATGGTTTTACTAGCGGGAGATCGTGAGCAGTTCTTC. Translation gives CASSMVLLAGDREQFF. V usage is TRBV19 and J usage is TRBJ2-1, with TRBD2 identical over 11 bases. V lost 3 bases, J lost 9 bases, and 10 bases stayed unmatched. The CDR3 has 16 amino acids. Germline V gives CDR1 LNHDA, CDR2 SQIVND (reference sequence).

The chain couples TRBV6-8 to TRBJ1-2; TRBD1 matches 8 bases. The CDR3 totals 16 residues. Germline assignment: CDR1 MNHGY and CDR2 SAAAGT. The V and J ends lost 1 base and 3 bases, in that order; junction bases with no gene match: 7. CDR3 coding DNA: TGTGCCAGCAGTTACTTACCGGGACAGGATTACTATGGCTACACCTTC. Translated, it gives CASSYLPGQDYYGYTF.

This chain uses TRBV5-1 with TRBJ2-2; possible D gene TRBD1, 5 bases. The CDR3 spans 17 residues. Germline V lookup: CDR1 SGHRS, CDR2 YFSETQ. Trimming took off 1 base at V and 4 bases at J, with 17 bases between the two ends. In DNA, the CDR3 is TGCGCCAGCAGCTTGATCGTTAGGGGTTCTGGCACCGGGGAGCTGTTTTTT. It encodes CASSLIVRGSGTGELFF.

The V gene is TRBV6-4, the J gene TRBJ1-2; 7 bases map to TRBD1. Germline CDR1 MRHNA, CDR2 SNTAGT. The V gene end was trimmed by 8 bases and the J gene end by 8 bases; junction bases not matched to a gene: 8. The length of the CDR3 is 12 residues. The CDR3 here is CASRDSQKGYTF. The CDR3 DNA reads TGTGCCAGCCGGGACAGTCAAAAAGGCTACACCTTC.

The table lists this clone with a few counts. For the CDR3, the DNA is TGTGCCAGCAGTTACACCCTAGCGGGATCCCTAACAGATACGCAGTATTTT. It yields the protein CASSYTLAGSLTDTQYF. This chain links TRBV6-8 with TRBJ2-3, with 9 nucleotides matching TRBD2. Germline V gene lookup returns CDR1 MNHGY and CDR2 SAAAGT. The CDR3 has 17 amino acids. The trim removed 2 bases at V and 3 bases at J, leaving 9 bases unmatched.

This sequence joins TRBV6-8 and TRBJ1-1; weak D call: TRBD1 (6 bases). Trimming took 8 bases from V and 5 from J, leaving 18 bases between them. Germline V lookup: CDR1 MNHGY, CDR2 SAAAGT. The CDR3 is 14 amino acids. CDR3 protein: CASLDWGAGTEAFF. The DNA for the CDR3 is TGTGCCAGCTTGGATTGGGGGGCAGGGACTGAAGCTTTCTTT.

This chain connects TRBV7-1 to TRBJ1-1, with no clear D. TRBV7-1 is recorded as an ORF, its role being uncertain. The ends were cut back, 4 bases at V and 4 bases at J, with 10 bases in the middle. The CDR3 is 13 amino acids. DNA of the CDR3: TGTGCCAGCAGCTTAGCTACCTTCACTGAAGCTTTCTTT. Translated: CASSLATFTEAFF.

The V and J genes are TRBV14 and TRBJ2-3; no firm D call. There are 13 residues in the CDR3. The germline V and J ends were trimmed by 8 bases and 5 bases, with 14 bases remaining between them. The germline V gene has CDR1 SGHDN and CDR2 FVKESK. CDR3 in DNA: TGTGCCAGCTCCTCCCAAACGGTAGATACGCAGTATTTT. This codes for CASSSQTVDTQYF.

This clone was counted a few times. V usage is TRBV6-8 and J usage is TRBJ1-5, with 8 bases aligning to TRBD1. Germline CDR1 MNHGY, CDR2 SAAAGT. Losses at the gene ends were 4 bases for V and 7 bases for J; bases not matched to a gene: 9. The CDR3 totals 15 residues. CDR3 sequence reads: CASSSGQGEGQPQHF. The CDR3 DNA reads TGTGCCAGCAGTTCCGGACAGGGAGAGGGGCAGCCCCAGCATTTT.

V usage is TRBV29-1 and J usage is TRBJ2-7, with TRBD2 identical over 10 bases. V lost 4 bases, J lost 3 bases, and 9 bases stayed unmatched. The germline V gene encodes CDR1 SQVTM and CDR2 ANQGSEA. The CDR3 runs to 15 residues. The CDR3, as DNA: TGCAGCGTTGTAGGTAGGACTAGCGGCCTCTACGAGCAGTACTTC. It yields the protein CSVVGRTSGLYEQYF.

The chain couples TRBV5-1 to TRBJ2-5, with D possibly TRBD1 on 6 matching bases. The CDR3 is made up of 14 amino acids. The germline V gene encodes CDR1 SGHRS and CDR2 YFSETQ. V dropped 2 bases and J dropped 5 bases, with 13 bases sitting between them. CDR3 DNA: TGCGCCAGCAGCTTTCTACAGGGCCGGGAGACCCAGTACTTC. Translation gives CASSFLQGRETQYF.